The 29 T cell receptor beta chains given below trace back to one sample, sequenced in a study of TIL therapy for anti-PD-1-resistant metastatic lung cancer. Stated time point: pre-treatment sample, taken before nivolumab and TIL therapy. Most excised metastases sampled were pleural nodules or supraclavicular lymph nodes. This was the immunoSEQ v3 assay. Repertoires were generated with immunoSEQ multiplex PCR, while TCRdb's copy carries only in-frame clones and drops some. This sample yields approximately 27,000 clones, of which over 55% are seen a single time; around 6.9% belongs to the top ten. The sequencing used tumor tissue, collected at baseline. The receptor source for this set is a person aged 25-79 years with non-small cell lung cancer.

This chain joins TRBV19 and TRBJ1-2; maybe TRBD1 (6 bases). The length of the CDR3 is 15 residues. Germline V CDR1 and CDR2: LNHDA, SQIVND (reference sequence). Between the trimmed V and J ends, which lost 6 bases and 2 bases, there was a span of 16 bases. The CDR3 DNA is TGTGCCAGTAGCCCCACGTCCAGGGGAAACTATGGCTACACCTTC. Its protein product is CASSPTSRGNYGYTF.

This sequence joins TRBV14 and TRBJ2-5, with 7 bases fitting TRBD2. Germline CDR1 and CDR2: SGHDN and FVKESK. The length of the CDR3 is 14 residues. Unmatched junction bases numbered 6, after V lost 1 base and J lost 7 bases. CDR3 amino acids: CASSQVGGTSTQYF. Written as DNA, the CDR3 is TGTGCCAGCAGCCAAGTGGGGGGGACGTCGACCCAGTACTTC.

This rearrangement joins TRBV13 to TRBJ2-1; 10 bases match TRBD2. CDR3 length: 16 amino acids. V shed 5 bases, J shed 7 bases, and the junction held 11 bases outside the gene matches. Germline V gene lookup returns CDR1 PRHDT and CDR2 FYEKMQ (reference sequence). This CDR3 is CASSPAGAGGPNEQFF. DNA of the CDR3: TGTGCCAGCAGCCCCGCTGGAGCGGGGGGGCCTAATGAGCAGTTCTTC. Filled out from reference TRBV13 and TRBJ2-1, the complete variable domain reads AAGVIQSPRHLIKEKRETATLKCYPIPRHDTVYWYQQGPGQDPQFLISFYEKMQSDKGSIPDRFSAQQFSDYHSELNMSSLELGDSALYFCASSPAGAGGPNEQFFGPGTRLTVL.

The chain combines TRBV30 with TRBJ2-7; D is ambiguous. Trimming cost V 4 bases and J 3 bases, with 10 bases left between them. Germline CDR1 reads GTSNPN; CDR2 reads SVGIG (reference sequence). The CDR3 is 12 amino acids. In nucleotides, the CDR3 is TGTGCCTGGAAGAGGACGGTCTACGAGCAGTACTTC. Translating gives CAWKRTVYEQYF.

The chain couples TRBV6-1 to TRBJ2-5; TRBD2 agrees at 9 bases. The germline V gene has CDR1 MNHNS and CDR2 SASEGT. The CDR3 is 15 residues long. The J segment lost 5 bases and the V segment lost 2 bases, leaving 6 bases of the junction unmatched. CDR3 nucleotides: TGTGCCAGCAGTGAACTAGCGGGGTCGAAGGAGACCCAGTACTTC. This codes for CASSELAGSKETQYF.

The chain has TRBV9 and TRBJ1-5; D is undetermined. The CDR3 loop spans 15 amino acids. Germline CDR1 SGDLS, CDR2 YYNGEE. Trimming shortened V by 4 bases and J by 0 bases, and 11 bases separated the two germline ends. CDR3 amino acids: CASSRSPDSNQPQHF. The DNA for the CDR3 is TGTGCCAGCAGCCGCAGCCCCGATAGCAATCAGCCCCAGCATTTT. The full variable domain, with the rest looked up from reference TRBV9 and TRBJ1-5, is DSGVTQTPKHLITATGQRVTLRCSPRSGDLSVYWYQQSLDQGLQFLIQYYNGEERAKGNILERFSAQQFPDLHSELNLSSLELGDSALYFCASSRSPDSNQPQHFGDGTRLSIL.

The chain uses TRBV6-5 and TRBJ1-4; a weak D match, TRBD1 (5 bases). V lost 6 bases and J lost 7, with 15 bases in between. CDR1 and CDR2 (germline): MNHEY, SVGAGI. CDR3 length: 14 amino acids. In DNA form, the CDR3 reads TGTGCCAGCAGCCGAGGGGAGCCCACTGAAAAACTGTTTTTT. Translation: CASSRGEPTEKLFF.

This clone was counted only a few times. The chain combines TRBV7-6 with TRBJ1-1; no clear D gene. Germline CDR1 is SGHVS and CDR2 is FNYEAQ. V lost 1 base and J 7 bases, leaving 10 bases between the germline ends. The CDR3 consists of 13 residues. In nucleotides, the CDR3 is TGTGCCAGCAGCTTAGTCGTCTCTGGTGAAGCTTTCTTT. This encodes CASSLVVSGEAFF.

The V and J genes are TRBV9 and TRBJ2-1, with 9 bases fitting TRBD1. J was trimmed by 7 bases and V by 3 bases; bases with no gene match: 14. This CDR3 has 17 residues. CDR1 is SGDLS and CDR2 is YYNGEE in the germline V gene. The CDR3 nucleotides are TGTGCCAGCAGCGCCTACCTGGGACAGGGTCAGGGAAATGAGCAGTTCTTC. Its protein product is CASSAYLGQGQGNEQFF.

The CDR3 DNA is TGTGCCAGCAGCCCGGGCAGGAGAGACACCGGGGAGCTGTTTTTT. Translated, it gives CASSPGRRDTGELFF. The chain uses TRBV11-3 and TRBJ2-2; D is unresolved. Trimming took 5 bases from V and 3 from J, leaving 13 bases between them. The CDR3 covers 15 residues. Germline CDR1 is SGHNT and CDR2 is YENEEA.

The chain links TRBV9 to TRBJ2-7; D not certain. CDR1 and CDR2 (germline): SGDLS, YYNGEE. The CDR3 has 15 residues. V was pared by 0 bases and J by 2 bases, with 12 bases between. Here the CDR3 DNA reads TGTGCCAGCAGCGTAGATTTTGGCCCCGCCTACGAGCAGTACTTC. It specifies CASSVDFGPAYEQYF.

The CDR3 sequence is CASSVSSTAYEQYF. The CDR3 coding sequence is TGTGCCAGCAGCGTATCTAGCACCGCCTACGAGCAGTACTTC. This rearrangement joins TRBV9 to TRBJ2-7; possible D gene TRBD2, 5 bases. Trimming left V 1 base short and J 2 bases short, with 10 bases between. This CDR3 comprises 14 residues. Looked up from germline, CDR1 is SGDLS and CDR2 is YYNGEE.

This clone was observed a single time. This rearrangement joins TRBV7-2 to TRBJ2-5; possibly TRBD1 or TRBD2 for D (6 bases each). V was shortened by 2 bases and J by 5 bases, with 12 bases between the two germline ends. The CDR3 covers 14 residues. The germline V gene has CDR1 SGHTA and CDR2 FQGNSA. This CDR3 reads CASSLLGGRETQYF. CDR3 in DNA: TGTGCCAGCAGCTTATTGGGGGGCCGGGAGACCCAGTACTTC.

The genes are TRBV7-2 and TRBJ2-1, with 8 bases matching TRBD2. V gave up 1 base and J gave up 3 bases; unmatched junction bases: 8. Germline-derived CDR1 and CDR2 are SGHTA and FQGNSA. The CDR3 consists of 17 residues. CDR3 protein: CASSLDFPAGVYNEQFF. CDR3 in DNA: TGTGCCAGCAGCTTAGACTTTCCAGCGGGGGTCTACAATGAGCAGTTCTTC. Using reference TRBV7-2 and TRBJ2-1 for the parts outside the CDR3, the full variable domain is GAGVSQSPSNKVTEKGKDVELRCDPISGHTALYWYRQSLGQGLEFLIYFQGNSAPDKSGLPSDRFSAERTGGSVSTLTIQRTQQEDSAVYLCASSLDFPAGVYNEQFFGPGTRLTVL.

For the CDR3, the DNA is TGTGCCATCAGTGGGGAGGGGGTCTATGGCTACACCTTC. Its translation: CAISGEGVYGYTF. The rearrangement links TRBV10-3 to TRBJ1-2; D might be TRBD1 (6 bases). This CDR3 has 13 residues. V was shortened by 4 bases and J by 4 bases, with 10 bases between the two germline ends. Germline V gene lookup returns CDR1 ENHRY and CDR2 SYGVKD.

This clone was detected only a few times. The V call is TRBV19, the J call TRBJ1-5; D is unresolved. The CDR3 totals 14 residues. V dropped 7 bases and J dropped 1 base, with 11 bases sitting between them. Germline V gives CDR1 LNHDA, CDR2 SQIVND (reference sequence). This CDR3 is CASTPGGSNQPQHF. Here the CDR3 DNA reads TGTGCCAGTACCCCTGGCGGAAGCAATCAGCCCCAGCATTTT.

J is TRBJ2-5 and V is TRBV2; D possibly corresponds to TRBD2 (5 bases). Trimming pared 7 bases from V and 4 bases from J, leaving 19 bases between. The CDR3 contains 15 residues. From germline, CDR1 is SNHLY and CDR2 FYNNEI. The CDR3 region has the DNA TGTGCCAGCAAACGATCAGAGTTGGAGGTAGAGACCCAGTACTTC. Amino acid sequence: CASKRSELEVETQYF.

The chain links TRBV15 to TRBJ2-7; 10 nucleotides match TRBD1. J lost 3 bases, V lost 5 bases, and 4 bases had no gene match. Germline V CDR1 and CDR2: LNHNV, YYDKDF (reference sequence). This CDR3 region has 14 residues. CDR3 nucleotides: TGTGCCACCAGCCCTAGGACAGGGGGCTACGAGCAGTACTTC. Amino acid sequence: CATSPRTGGYEQYF.

The genes are TRBV7-2 and TRBJ2-1, with TRBD1 as a possible D gene (6 bases). The CDR3 spans 12 residues. Trimming took off 1 base at V and 10 bases at J, with 8 bases between the two ends. Germline CDR1 and CDR2: SGHTA and FQGNSA. This CDR3 is CASSLVGTEQFF. In nucleotides, the CDR3 is TGTGCCAGCAGCTTAGTTGGGACAGAGCAGTTCTTC.

This clone was seen once. CDR3 sequence reads: CASSPLLGLGMNTEAFF. The CDR3 nucleotides read TGTGCCAGCAGCCCCCTCTTGGGTCTGGGGATGAACACTGAAGCTTTCTTT. This chain connects TRBV14 to TRBJ1-1, with unresolved D. The CDR3 runs 17 residues. Trimming took 4 bases from V and 0 from J, leaving 18 bases between them. Per the germline V gene, CDR1 is SGHDN and CDR2 is FVKESK.

This clone was detected a few times. The chain recombines TRBV14 with TRBJ1-2, with D uncertain. Trimming took 0 bases from V and 5 from J, leaving 10 bases between them. CDR3 length: 14 amino acids. Germline V gives CDR1 SGHDN, CDR2 FVKESK. The CDR3 spells CASSQDAWGYGYTF. CDR3 coding DNA: TGTGCCAGCAGCCAAGATGCCTGGGGTTATGGCTACACCTTC.

The chain joins TRBV18 to TRBJ2-7; no clear D. Germline V lookup: CDR1 KGHSH, CDR2 LQKENI. V was shortened by 6 bases and J by 0 bases, with 12 bases between the two germline ends. The CDR3 is 14 residues long. The chain's CDR3 is CASSPPGSSYEQYF. DNA of the CDR3: TGTGCCAGCTCCCCCCCGGGCAGCTCCTACGAGCAGTACTTC.

The genes are TRBV7-9 and TRBJ2-3, with 9 bases fitting TRBD1. In germline, CDR1 is SEHNR, CDR2 FQNEAQ (reference sequence). The CDR3 consists of 16 residues. Germline trimming cut 5 bases from V and 3 bases from J; bases unmatched to any gene: 9. In nucleotides, the CDR3 is TGTGCCAGCAGCCGGGGGACAGGGTTGGAAACAGATACGCAGTATTTT. As protein: CASSRGTGLETDTQYF.

The genes are TRBV10-3 and TRBJ2-4, with 9 bases aligning to TRBD1. The J segment lost 8 bases and the V segment lost 3 bases, leaving 11 bases of the junction unmatched. The germline V gene encodes CDR1 ENHRY and CDR2 SYGVKD. The CDR3 length is 16 residues. The CDR3 DNA sequence: TGTGCCATCAGTGACCCAACGGGACAGGGAGGGTACATTCAGTACTTC. It encodes CAISDPTGQGGYIQYF.

This rearrangement joins TRBV30 to TRBJ2-1; no reliable D call. The CDR3 contains 19 residues. Germline values: CDR1 GTSNPN, CDR2 SVGIG (reference sequence). Between the trimmed V and J ends, which lost 1 base and 0 bases, there was a span of 22 bases. The CDR3 loop is CAWSATKIRKWDSYNEQFF. For the CDR3, the DNA is TGTGCCTGGAGTGCTACCAAGATACGGAAATGGGACTCCTACAATGAGCAGTTCTTC.

This chain uses TRBV2 with TRBJ2-5; D is possibly TRBD2 (7 bases). There are 14 residues in the CDR3. Trimming stripped 3 bases from V and 4 bases from J, with 12 bases between. Germline CDR1 reads SNHLY; CDR2 reads FYNNEI. DNA of the CDR3: TGTGCCAGCAGTGACCGCGGGGGCGGAGAGACCCAGTACTTC. Its protein is CASSDRGGGETQYF.

The rearrangement links TRBV10-1 to TRBJ2-1; 8 bases match TRBD2. V trimming: 4 bases; J trimming: 8 bases; junction bases outside the gene matches: 13. Germline-derived CDR1 and CDR2 are WNHNN and SYGVQD (reference sequence). The CDR3 spans 16 residues. CDR3 amino acids: CASSGLERGNGDEQFF. The CDR3 nucleotides read TGCGCCAGCAGTGGACTTGAGCGGGGGAACGGCGATGAGCAGTTCTTC.

The V gene is TRBV11-3, the J gene TRBJ2-1, with TRBD2 identical over 10 bases. The CDR3 extends over 17 amino acids. Trimming cost V 0 bases and J 7 bases; bases outside gene matches: 9. Germline V gene sequence: CDR1 SGHNT, CDR2 YENEEA. CDR3: CASSLDSGRELRNEQFF. The CDR3 DNA is TGTGCCAGCAGCTTAGACAGCGGGAGGGAGCTGAGGAATGAGCAGTTCTTC.

The chain joins TRBV7-8 to TRBJ2-7; perhaps TRBD2 as D (5 bases). The germline V gene has CDR1 SGHVS and CDR2 FQNEAQ. Trimming took off 6 bases at V and 6 bases at J, with 15 bases between the two ends. This CDR3 contains 13 residues. CDR3 nucleotide sequence: TGTGCCAGCAGACTAGTAACTGAAACCGAGCAGTACTTC. Encoded protein: CASRLVTETEQYF.